Presented here are 5 T cell receptor beta chains from one specimen sequenced in a study of T cells in Graves' hyperthyroidism and ophthalmopathy. TCR beta CDR3 region amplification was performed from RNA transcripts. During a first-round RT-PCR of the TCR CDR3, the HTBI primer set was used. TCRdb used MiXCR to reprocess the multiplex PCR reads, holding one entry per CDR3 protein. Of about 500,000 distinct CDR3 sequences in the sample, approximately 15% were seen once. The specimen was blood. The receptor source for this set is a woman aged 18-30 years with Graves' hyperthyroidism.

This clonotype was seen repeatedly, ten times or more. V gene TRBV3-1 combines with J gene TRBJ1-1; D call uncertain. Germline lookup yields CDR1 LGHDT and CDR2 YNNKEL (reference sequence). The V end lost 4 bases, the J end lost 5 bases, and 14 bases lay between the germline ends. This CDR3 contains 14 residues. CDR3 protein: CASSPLGSGTEAFF. The CDR3 nucleotides are TGTGCCAGCAGCCCCCTTGGCTCAGGAACTGAAGCTTTCTTT.

The CDR3 protein is CASSLVGSREGEAFF. Here the CDR3 DNA reads TGCGCCAGCAGCTTGGTTGGTAGCAGGGAAGGTGAAGCTTTCTTT. The V and J genes are TRBV5-1 and TRBJ1-1; a weak D match, TRBD1 (5 bases). Germline loops: CDR1 SGHRS, CDR2 YFSETQ. The V and J ends lost 0 bases and 7 bases respectively, with 16 bases between them. The CDR3 runs 15 residues.

This clonotype was observed a few times. This rearrangement joins TRBV6-5 to TRBJ2-3; D perhaps matches TRBD2 (5 bases). The CDR3 has 17 residues. Trimming took off 2 bases at V and 2 bases at J, with 17 bases between the two ends. Germline assignment: CDR1 MNHEY and CDR2 SVGAGI. The CDR3 here is CASSYKGNGIYTDTQYF. The CDR3 DNA reads as TGTGCCAGCAGTTACAAGGGTAACGGGATCTACACAGATACGCAGTATTTT.

This clonotype has only a few counts. V and J are TRBV29-1 and TRBJ1-2; TRBD1 matches at 7 bases. The CDR3 has 14 residues. V trimming: 3 bases; J trimming: 8 bases; junction bases outside the gene matches: 12. The V gene's germline CDR1 is SQVTM and CDR2 ANQGSEA. For the CDR3, the DNA is TGCAGCGTTGAGTCAGCAGGGGGTCTTTGGGGCTACACCTTC. As protein: CSVESAGGLWGYTF.

This clonotype was picked up many times. V usage is TRBV11-2 and J usage is TRBJ2-3; D gene ambiguous. Trimming pared 5 bases from V and 5 bases from J, leaving 11 bases between. The germline V gene encodes CDR1 SGHAT and CDR2 FQNNGV. CDR3 size: 13 residues. The CDR3 DNA reads TGTGCCAGCAGCCCGCTGGTGGTAGATACGCAGTATTTT. It is translated as CASSPLVVDTQYF.